This T cell receptor beta chain was sequenced during a study of Ad26.COV2.S vaccination and SARS-CoV-2 variants. Study context: Dosing was one shot or two shots 56 days apart. Study findings and constraints: Following vaccination, spike-specific CD8+ and CD4+ T cell responses reportedly exhibited substantial breadth. Vaccine recipients and placebo recipients showed similar non-spike TCR breadth.

Sample treatment: around 19 received Ad26.COV2.S at low or high dose, single or two shots; 5 received placebo; per-sample allocation not given. The study sampled participants on day 63 after the first vaccine or placebo injection. This clone has just one count. The antigen remains undetermined. Generated by immunoSEQ multiplex PCR, the TCRdb table keeps only in-frame clones and is missing some. The sample holds about 350,000 clones, about 87% seen once. This CDR3 comprises 14 residues. V lost 3 bases and J 4 bases, leaving 10 bases between the germline ends. Germline loops: CDR1 MNHNS, CDR2 SASEGT. The V and J genes are TRBV6-1 and TRBJ1-3; tentative D call: TRBD1 (5 bases). The clonotype originates from a person aged 18-65 years who received the Ad26.COV2.S COVID-19 vaccine or a placebo. The specimen comprised peripheral blood, sampled in a trial of Ad26.COV2.S vaccine versus placebo. The CDR3, as DNA: TGTGCCAGCAGTGACAGGGATTCGGGAAACACCATATATTTT. It encodes CASSDRDSGNTIYF.